This T cell receptor (beta chain) is drawn from a study of T cell repertoires in cytomegalovirus infection (dated by TCRdb to about 2019). Turning to the overall study: The HLA type of each donor mattered for the analysis, because public TCR beta signatures pointed to carriage of CMV infection along with the matching HLA type.

TCRdb shows the sequencer as Illumina HiSeq 1500. Using fastp trimming at Q25 and MiXCR clonotype assembly, TCRdb reanalyzed the public sequencing data and kept in-frame beta chains. CDR3 protein duplicates are merged, each entry listing the most common genes and DNA. The sample profile shows around 320,000 distinct CDR3 sequences; around 9.5% of them were found once. The ten largest clones take up about 4.5% of the sample. After removal of 6 bases from V and 3 bases from J, the junction retains 13 bases not matched to a gene. The CDR3 numbers 18 residues from cysteine through phenylalanine. Only the CDR3 region is kept as DNA, spanning 54 bases read in frame from base 1. From the germline V gene, CDR1 is MNHNS and CDR2 is SASEGT. Findings and caveats that apply to the study as a whole: The ex vivo response was dominated by HLA-C-restricted CMV-specific TCR beta clonotypes, which also provided the single most frequent clonotype in two of eight donors. In both this cohort and an independent roughly 350-donor cohort, the cumulative frequency of public TCR beta family members distinguished carriers of CMV infection plus the relevant HLA type.

This clonotype was seen at least ten times. There is no known antigen for this receptor. No much larger clone exists at a distance of one base, and base qualities are not known. The source material was PBMCs. This sequence uses TRBV6-1 and TRBJ2-7; the central 14 bases match TRBD2. This clonotype originated in a human donor in good health (CMV status not recorded). Some clones in this sample may be carry-over from other donors' samples. The bases are TGTGCCAGCAGGCACCCCGGACTAGCGGGAGGTGGAGACTACGAGCAGTACTTC. It is translated as CASRHPGLAGGGDYEQYF.